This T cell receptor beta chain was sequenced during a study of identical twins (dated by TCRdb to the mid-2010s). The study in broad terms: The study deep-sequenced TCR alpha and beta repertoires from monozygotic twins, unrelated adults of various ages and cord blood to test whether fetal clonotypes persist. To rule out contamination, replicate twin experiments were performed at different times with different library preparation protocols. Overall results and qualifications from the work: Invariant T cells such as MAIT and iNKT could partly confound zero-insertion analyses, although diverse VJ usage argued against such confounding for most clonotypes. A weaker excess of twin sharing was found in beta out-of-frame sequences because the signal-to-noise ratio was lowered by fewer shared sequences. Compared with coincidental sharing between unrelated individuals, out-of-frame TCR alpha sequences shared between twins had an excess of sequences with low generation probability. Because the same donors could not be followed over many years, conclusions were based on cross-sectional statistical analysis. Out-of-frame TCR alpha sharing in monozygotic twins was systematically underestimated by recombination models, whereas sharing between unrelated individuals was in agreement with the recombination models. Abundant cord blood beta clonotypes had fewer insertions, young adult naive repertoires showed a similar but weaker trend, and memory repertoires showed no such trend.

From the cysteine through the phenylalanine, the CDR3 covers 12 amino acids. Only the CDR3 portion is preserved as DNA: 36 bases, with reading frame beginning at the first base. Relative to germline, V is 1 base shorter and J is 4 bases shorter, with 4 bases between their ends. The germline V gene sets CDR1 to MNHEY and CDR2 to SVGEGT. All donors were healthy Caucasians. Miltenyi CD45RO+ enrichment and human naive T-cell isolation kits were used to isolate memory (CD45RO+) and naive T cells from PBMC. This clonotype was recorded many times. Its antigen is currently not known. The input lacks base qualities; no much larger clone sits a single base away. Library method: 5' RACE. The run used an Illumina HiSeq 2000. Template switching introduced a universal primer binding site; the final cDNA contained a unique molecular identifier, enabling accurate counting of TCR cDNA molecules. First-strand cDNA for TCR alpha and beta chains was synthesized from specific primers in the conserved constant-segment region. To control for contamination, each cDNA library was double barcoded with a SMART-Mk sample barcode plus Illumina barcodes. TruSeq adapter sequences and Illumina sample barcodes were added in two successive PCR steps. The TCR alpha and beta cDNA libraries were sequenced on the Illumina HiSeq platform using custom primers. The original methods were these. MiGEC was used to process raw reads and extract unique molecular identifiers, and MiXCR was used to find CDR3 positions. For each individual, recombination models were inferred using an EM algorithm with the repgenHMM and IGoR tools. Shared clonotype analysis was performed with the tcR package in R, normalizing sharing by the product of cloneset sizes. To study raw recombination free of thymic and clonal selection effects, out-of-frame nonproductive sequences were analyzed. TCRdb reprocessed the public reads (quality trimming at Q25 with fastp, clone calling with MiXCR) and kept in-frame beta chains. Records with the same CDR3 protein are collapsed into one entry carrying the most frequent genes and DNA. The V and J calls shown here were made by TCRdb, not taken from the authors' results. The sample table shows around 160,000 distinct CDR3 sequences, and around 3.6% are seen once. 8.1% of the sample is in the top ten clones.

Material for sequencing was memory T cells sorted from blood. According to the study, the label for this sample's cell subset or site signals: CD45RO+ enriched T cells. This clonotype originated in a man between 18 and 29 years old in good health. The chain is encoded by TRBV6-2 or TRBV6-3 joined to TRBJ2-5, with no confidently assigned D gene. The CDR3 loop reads CASSYFRETQYF. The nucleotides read TGTGCCAGCAGTTACTTCCGAGAGACCCAGTACTTC.